These 17 T cell receptor beta chains were sequenced from one sample in a study of blood T cell repertoires in COVID-19. Here immunoSEQ multiplex PCR was the method, and the copy in TCRdb shows in-frame clones only, minus some. The sample gives 100,000 or so clones, around 92% of which show up once; around 4% is in the top ten. The sequenced material came from peripheral blood. These receptors all stem from a man aged 18 to 35 with acute or convalescent COVID-19.

The chain has TRBV9 and TRBJ1-1, with 7 bases lining up with TRBD1. The CDR3 totals 12 residues. The ends lost 0 bases at V and 10 bases at J; junction bases unmatched: 3. Germline CDR1 reads SGDLS; CDR2 reads YYNGEE. CDR3 sequence (DNA): TGTGCCAGCAGCGTAGACAACAGGGGAGCTTTCTTT. As protein: CASSVDNRGAFF.

J is TRBJ2-7 and V is TRBV5-1; TRBD2 agrees at 9 bases. V was clipped by 3 bases and J by 3 bases; unmatched bases: 13. The germline gives CDR1 SGHRS, CDR2 YFSETQ. The CDR3 spans 17 residues. The CDR3 DNA reads TGCGCCAGCAGCTCACTCGAGGCTAGCGGGAAGGTCTACGAGCAGTACTTC. Encoded protein: CASSSLEASGKVYEQYF.

The chain employs TRBV6-5 and TRBJ2-7; maybe TRBD2 (5 bases). The CDR3 is 14 amino acids. The germline V gene encodes CDR1 MNHEY and CDR2 SVGAGI. The V end lost 6 bases, the J end lost 2 bases, and 14 bases lay between the germline ends. The CDR3 DNA reads TGTGCCAGCAGGGACCTGCGACTAACCTACGAGCAGTACTTC. Translating gives CASRDLRLTYEQYF.

The chain couples TRBV5-8 to TRBJ1-2, with 7 bases identical to TRBD1. The V gene's germline CDR1 is SGHTS and CDR2 YDEGEE. The ends lost 0 bases at V and 7 bases at J; junction bases unmatched: 6. The CDR3 spans 14 residues. The DNA for the CDR3 is TGTGCCAGCAGCTTGGACAGGGGCGTCGCTGGCTACACCTTC. Its protein product is CASSLDRGVAGYTF.

The V call is TRBV19, the J call TRBJ2-5; 7 bases match TRBD2. The CDR3 covers 16 residues. Germline V gives CDR1 LNHDA, CDR2 SQIVND (reference sequence). J gave up 3 bases and V 3 bases, and 10 bases lay outside the gene matches. CDR3 residues: CASSIISPSGKETQYF. The CDR3 region has the DNA TGTGCCAGTAGTATTATTTCGCCTAGCGGAAAAGAGACCCAGTACTTC.

The rearrangement joins TRBV27 to TRBJ2-1; 12 bases fit TRBD2. The CDR3 contains 16 residues. J gave up 7 bases and V 5 bases, and 9 bases lay outside the gene matches. Germline V CDR1 and CDR2: MNHEY, SMNVEV (reference sequence). Here the CDR3 reads CASSPRLAGETNEQFF. In nucleotides, the CDR3 is TGTGCCAGCAGTCCCCGACTAGCGGGGGAAACAAATGAGCAGTTCTTC.

The gene calls are TRBV27 and TRBJ2-3, with D possibly being TRBD1 (6 bases). The V gene lost 5 bases and the J gene lost 1 base, with 16 bases spanning the gap. The germline V gene encodes CDR1 MNHEY and CDR2 SMNVEV (reference sequence). CDR3 length: 16 amino acids. The CDR3 loop is CASSTLAGVGTDTQYF. Here the CDR3 DNA reads TGTGCCAGCAGTACCCTCGCAGGGGTGGGCACAGATACGCAGTATTTT.

The chain couples TRBV24-1 to TRBJ2-7, with 7 bases fitting TRBD1. Germline CDR1 KGHDR, CDR2 SFDVKD. V lost 3 bases, J lost 3 bases, and 4 bases stayed unmatched. This CDR3 has 14 amino acids. The CDR3 DNA reads TGTGCCACCAGTGATGCCCGGGACAGCTACGAGCAGTACTTC. The encoded protein is CATSDARDSYEQYF.

This clone was picked up one time. V usage is TRBV27 and J usage is TRBJ1-2, with 8 nucleotides matching TRBD1. The CDR3 contains 13 residues. V shed 6 bases and J 3 bases; nucleotides not matched to a gene: 3. Germline assignment: CDR1 MNHEY and CDR2 SMNVEV (reference sequence). The CDR3 DNA reads TGTGCCAGCAGCCCCAGGGGGCACTATGGCTACACCTTC. The encoded protein is CASSPRGHYGYTF.

The rearrangement links TRBV5-6 to TRBJ1-1; D is unresolved. This CDR3 has 13 amino acids. CDR1 SGHDT and CDR2 YYEEEE come from the germline V gene. Trimming pared 3 bases from V and 4 bases from J, leaving 10 bases between. Here the CDR3 reads CASSWNLGTEAFF. CDR3 coding DNA: TGTGCCAGCAGCTGGAACCTAGGCACTGAAGCTTTCTTT.

This clone appeared a few times. The chain combines TRBV28 with TRBJ1-1; no definite D call. Germline loops: CDR1 MDHEN, CDR2 SYDVKM. CDR3 length: 14 amino acids. V dropped 5 bases and J dropped 1 base, with 11 bases sitting between them. CDR3 sequence: CASSPLTGNTEAFF. In nucleotides, the CDR3 is TGTGCCAGCAGTCCTCTGACGGGGAACACTGAAGCTTTCTTT.

This clone came up once. The V call is TRBV18, the J call TRBJ2-7; TRBD2 matches 12 bases. Germline V gene lookup returns CDR1 KGHSH and CDR2 LQKENI. Trimming took 6 bases from V and 5 from J; bases not matched to a gene: 8. The length of the CDR3 is 15 residues. Written as DNA, the CDR3 is TGTGCCAGCTCTCCGGGACTAGCGGGTAAAGACGAGCAGTACTTC. Translation gives CASSPGLAGKDEQYF.

The chain links TRBV12-3 or TRBV12-4 to TRBJ2-5, with D possibly matching TRBD2 (5 bases). The CDR3 loop spans 13 amino acids. Between the trimmed V and J ends, which lost 3 bases and 4 bases, there was a span of 9 bases. Written as DNA, the CDR3 is TGTGCCAGCAGTTTGGACTCGGCAGAGACCCAGTACTTC. Translated: CASSLDSAETQYF.

The chain recombines TRBV1 with TRBJ2-2; the table calls TRBD2, which could not be checked here. TRBV1 is listed as a pseudogene. This CDR3 is 16 amino acids long. In DNA form, the CDR3 reads TGCACCAGCAGCCAGGGACTATCTAAGAACACCGGGGAGCTGTTTTTT. Translated: CTSSQGLSKNTGELFF.

The sample holds a few counts of this clone. The rearrangement joins TRBV12-3 or TRBV12-4 to TRBJ1-1; D remains unclear. With 4 bases removed from V and 10 bases from J, the gap between germline ends came to 13 bases. The CDR3 consists of 12 residues. The CDR3, as DNA: TGTGCCAGCAGTTGGCTGTCCCATCGAGCTTTCTTT. This sequence encodes CASSWLSHRAFF.

This sequence joins TRBV11-3 and TRBJ2-2; D is perhaps TRBD1 (6 bases). Trimming took 0 bases from V and 1 from J, leaving 12 bases between them. Looked up from germline, CDR1 is SGHNT and CDR2 is YENEEA. This CDR3 region has 17 residues. CDR3 residues: CASSLEWGRQNTGELFF. The CDR3, as DNA: TGTGCCAGCAGCTTAGAATGGGGGCGCCAGAACACCGGGGAGCTGTTTTTT.

The chain combines TRBV4-1 with TRBJ1-6, with a tentative D call TRBD1 (5 bases). The germline V gene encodes CDR1 MGHRA and CDR2 YSYEKL. CDR3 size: 16 residues. Between the trimmed V and J ends, which lost 5 bases and 0 bases, there was a span of 11 bases. CDR3 DNA: TGCGCCAGCAGCACGCGACAGAGCTCCTATAATTCACCCCTCCACTTT. This translates into CASSTRQSSYNSPLHF.